This T cell receptor (beta chain) came from a study of cytomegalovirus exposure and HLA in healthy donors (dated by TCRdb to 2015 to 2018). Turning to the overall study: The 666 repertoires of the first cohort and the approximately 130 validation repertoires were produced on the same platform, according to a later analysis. The study was designed to test whether signatures of past pathogen exposure could be identified by cataloging public T cell receptors. In addition to the first cohort of 650 to 800 subjects, a separate validation cohort of approximately 120 different subjects was used. The study combined high-throughput TCR immunosequencing, statistical association of individual TCRs with disease status, and machine learning to predict cytomegalovirus infection status.

In regard to this clone: The clone's antigen remains unknown. The sample holds no much larger clone one base away, and base qualities are not on file.

From the cysteine up to the phenylalanine, the CDR3 has a length of 8 residues. The entry retains the CDR3 DNA only, 24 bases that are in frame from base 1. The germline V gene provides CDR1 SGHDT and CDR2 YYEEEE. V is clipped by 10 bases and J by 3 bases, and the sequence between their germline boundaries is 2 bases long. Preparation of the library involved the immunoSEQ multiplex PCR assay. From the authors' description of their analysis: A statistical classification framework was built for diagnosing cytomegalovirus status from the catalog of TCR beta chain sequences. Here the immuneACCESS table is served through TCRdb, limited to in-frame sequences with V and J called. Missing clones are a known gap in these copies; in checked studies unresolved V genes cover under half, and the rest lacks a known reason. V and J calls plus clone size are reproduced from that table; the DNA served to infer D and trimming. The sample table contains 150,000 to 200,000 clones; only one count was recorded for around 81% of them. About 2.1% of the sample lies in the top ten.

Donors formed part of the validation cohort, which comprised over a hundred subjects and was distinct from the first cohort of under 850 subjects. Study-wide findings and limitations: A few of the identified cytomegalovirus-associated TCR beta chains were confirmed in vitro to be specific for cytomegalovirus antigens. A later analysis found that TCRs clustered in the first cohort also tended to co-occur in the 130 or so validation repertoires, with about 94% of cluster scores above 0. Cytomegalovirus status was reported to be diagnosed by the classifier with high specificity and sensitivity in both the original and validation cohorts. The study listed 150 to 200 TCR beta chains as associated with cytomegalovirus. Across donors, most TCR sequences were observed very rarely, whereas some public TCRs were present in many individuals. The authors suggested that the approach could potentially be generalized to other disease states and immunological phenotypes. A later analysis lacked HLA typing for the validation cohort, so it scored co-occurrence in that cohort across all 110 or so repertoires.

The source material was PBMCs. The receptor was derived from a man aged 25 to 45 in good health and CMV-seropositive. Recombination connected TRBV5-6 to TRBJ2-7, with an unclear D gene assignment. The DNA sequence reads TGTGCCTACTACGAGCAGTACTTC. This gives the protein CAYYEQYF.